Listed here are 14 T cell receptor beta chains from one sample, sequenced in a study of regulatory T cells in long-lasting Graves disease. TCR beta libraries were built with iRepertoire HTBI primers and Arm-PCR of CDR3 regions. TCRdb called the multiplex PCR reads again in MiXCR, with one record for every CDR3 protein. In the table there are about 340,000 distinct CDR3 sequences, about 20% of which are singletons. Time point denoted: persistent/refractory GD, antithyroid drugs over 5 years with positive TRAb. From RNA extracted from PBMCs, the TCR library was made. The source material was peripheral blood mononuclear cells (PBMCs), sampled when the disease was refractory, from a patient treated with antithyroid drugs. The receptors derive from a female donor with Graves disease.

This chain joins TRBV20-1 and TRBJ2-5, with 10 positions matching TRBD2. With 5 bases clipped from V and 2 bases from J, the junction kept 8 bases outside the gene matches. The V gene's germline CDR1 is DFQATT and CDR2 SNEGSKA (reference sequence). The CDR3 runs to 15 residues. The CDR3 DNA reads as TGCAGTGCTGAACTAGCGGGGCGCTCACAAGAGACCCAGTACTTC. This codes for CSAELAGRSQETQYF.

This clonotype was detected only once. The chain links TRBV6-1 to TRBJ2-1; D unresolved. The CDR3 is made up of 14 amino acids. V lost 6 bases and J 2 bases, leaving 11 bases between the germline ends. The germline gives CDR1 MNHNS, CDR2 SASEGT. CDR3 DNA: TGTGCCAGCAGGCGATGGGGAACCTACAATGAGCAGTTCTTC. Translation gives CASRRWGTYNEQFF.

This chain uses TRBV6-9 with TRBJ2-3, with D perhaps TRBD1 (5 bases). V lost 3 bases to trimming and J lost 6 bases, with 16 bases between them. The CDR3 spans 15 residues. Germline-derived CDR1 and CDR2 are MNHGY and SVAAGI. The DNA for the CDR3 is TGTGCCAGCAGTTACTCTCCAGGGTTTGGGGATACGCAGTATTTT. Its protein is CASSYSPGFGDTQYF.

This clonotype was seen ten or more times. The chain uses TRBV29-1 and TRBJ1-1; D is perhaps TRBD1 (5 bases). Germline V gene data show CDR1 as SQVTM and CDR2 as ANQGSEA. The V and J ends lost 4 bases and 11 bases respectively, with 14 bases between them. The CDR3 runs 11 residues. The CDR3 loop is CSVAGSEKAFF. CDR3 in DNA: TGCAGCGTTGCAGGGAGCGAGAAGGCTTTCTTT.

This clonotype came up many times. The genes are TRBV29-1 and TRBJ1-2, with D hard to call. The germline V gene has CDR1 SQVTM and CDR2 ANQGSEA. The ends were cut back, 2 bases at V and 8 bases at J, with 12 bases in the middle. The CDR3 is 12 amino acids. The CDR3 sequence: CSVERGWAGYTF. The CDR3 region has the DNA TGCAGCGTTGAACGAGGGTGGGCCGGCTACACCTTC.

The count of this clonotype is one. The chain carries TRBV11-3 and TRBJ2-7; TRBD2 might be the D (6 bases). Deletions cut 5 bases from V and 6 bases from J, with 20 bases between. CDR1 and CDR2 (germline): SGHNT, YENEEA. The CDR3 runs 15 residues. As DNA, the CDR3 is TGTGCCAGCAGCCCATCGGGACTTGAAAACTGCGAGCAGTACTTC. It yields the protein CASSPSGLENCEQYF. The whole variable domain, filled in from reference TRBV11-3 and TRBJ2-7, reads EAGVVQSPRYKIIEKKQPVAFWCNPISGHNTLYWYLQNLGQGPELLIRYENEEAVDDSQLPKDRFSAERLKGVDSTLKIQPAELGDSAVYLCASSPSGLENCEQYFGPGTRLTVT.

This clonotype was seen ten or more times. The CDR3 bases are TGTGCCAGCAGACCCAGGGGGGGAAATTCACCCCTCCACTTT. This codes for CASRPRGGNSPLHF. The chain joins TRBV6-1 to TRBJ1-6; TRBD1 aligns across 7 bases. Germline V gene lookup returns CDR1 MNHNS and CDR2 SASEGT. V trimming: 6 bases; J trimming: 7 bases; junction bases outside the gene matches: 6. CDR3 length equals 14 residues.

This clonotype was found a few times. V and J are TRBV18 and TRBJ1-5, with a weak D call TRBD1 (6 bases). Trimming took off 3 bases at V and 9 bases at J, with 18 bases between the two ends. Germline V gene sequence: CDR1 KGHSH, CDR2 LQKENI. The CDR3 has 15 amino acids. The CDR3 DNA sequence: TGTGCCAGCTCACCGGCACAGGGCCTCGCAGGGCCCCAGCATTTT. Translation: CASSPAQGLAGPQHF.

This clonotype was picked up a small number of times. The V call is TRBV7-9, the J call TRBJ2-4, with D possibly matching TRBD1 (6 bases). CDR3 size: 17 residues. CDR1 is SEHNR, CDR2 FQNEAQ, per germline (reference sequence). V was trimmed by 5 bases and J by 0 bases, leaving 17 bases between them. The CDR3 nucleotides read TGTGCCAGCAGCAGCGGACCGGACAGTCTAGCCAAAAACATTCAGTACTTC. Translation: CASSSGPDSLAKNIQYF.

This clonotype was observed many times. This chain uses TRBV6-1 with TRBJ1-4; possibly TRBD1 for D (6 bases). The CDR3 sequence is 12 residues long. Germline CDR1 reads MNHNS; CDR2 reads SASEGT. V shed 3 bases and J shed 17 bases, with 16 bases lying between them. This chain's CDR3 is CASSDHRAGAFF. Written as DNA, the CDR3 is TGTGCCAGCAGTGACCATAGGGCAGGGGCCTTTTTT.

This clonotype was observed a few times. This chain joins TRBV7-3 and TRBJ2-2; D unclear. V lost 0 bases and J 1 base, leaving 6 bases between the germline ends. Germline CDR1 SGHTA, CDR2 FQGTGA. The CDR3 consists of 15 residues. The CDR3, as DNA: TGTGCCAGCAGCTTAACGTATCAGAACACCGGGGAGCTGTTTTTT. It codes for CASSLTYQNTGELFF. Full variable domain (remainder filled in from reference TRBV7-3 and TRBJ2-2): GAGVSQTPSNKVTEKGKYVELRCDPISGHTALYWYRQSLGQGPEFLIYFQGTGAADDSGLPNDRFFAVRPEGSVSTLKIQRTERGDSAVYLCASSLTYQNTGELFFGEGSRLTVL.

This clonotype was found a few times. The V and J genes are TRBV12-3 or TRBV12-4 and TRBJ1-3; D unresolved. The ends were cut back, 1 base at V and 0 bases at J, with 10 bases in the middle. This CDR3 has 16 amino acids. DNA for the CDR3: TGTGCCAGCAGTTTAGAATCATGGGGCTCTGGAAACACCATATATTTT. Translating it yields CASSLESWGSGNTIYF.

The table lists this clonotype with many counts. CDR3 in amino acids: CSAHQGGPGKNIQYF. The CDR3 DNA follows: TGCAGTGCCCACCAAGGGGGGCCGGGTAAAAACATTCAGTACTTC. J is TRBJ2-4 and V is TRBV20-1; D is perhaps TRBD1 or TRBD2 (6 bases each). Per germline, CDR1 DFQATT and CDR2 SNEGSKA (reference sequence). The CDR3 runs 15 residues. Trimming cost V 6 bases and J 4 bases, with 19 bases left between them.

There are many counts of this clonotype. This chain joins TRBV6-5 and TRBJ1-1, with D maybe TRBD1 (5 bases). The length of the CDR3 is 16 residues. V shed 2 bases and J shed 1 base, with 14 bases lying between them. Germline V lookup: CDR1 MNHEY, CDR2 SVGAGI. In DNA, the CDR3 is TGTGCCAGCAGTTACACGGTTGGACATGGGAACACTGAAGCTTTCTTT. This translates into CASSYTVGHGNTEAFF.